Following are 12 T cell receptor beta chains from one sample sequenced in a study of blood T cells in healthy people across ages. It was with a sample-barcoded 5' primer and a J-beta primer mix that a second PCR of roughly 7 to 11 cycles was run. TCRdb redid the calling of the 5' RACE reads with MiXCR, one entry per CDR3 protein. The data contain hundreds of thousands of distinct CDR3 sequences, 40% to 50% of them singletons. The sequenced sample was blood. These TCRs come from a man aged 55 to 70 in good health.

The CDR3, as DNA: TGTGCCAGCAGTTACCCACCGGAGTCAGGACGGAATTCACCCCTCCACTTT. Protein: CASSYPPESGRNSPLHF. This chain connects TRBV6-6 to TRBJ1-6; D gene unclear. Germline loops: CDR1 MNHNY, CDR2 SVGAGI (reference sequence). CDR3 length: 17 residues. V was pared by 2 bases and J by 7 bases, with 18 bases between.

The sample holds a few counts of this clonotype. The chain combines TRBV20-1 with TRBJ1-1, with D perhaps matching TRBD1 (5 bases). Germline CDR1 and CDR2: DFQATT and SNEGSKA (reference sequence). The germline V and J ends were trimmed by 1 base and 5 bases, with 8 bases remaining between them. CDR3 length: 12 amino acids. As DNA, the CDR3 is TGCAGTGCTAGAGTACGACAGACTGAAGCTTTCTTT. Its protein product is CSARVRQTEAFF.

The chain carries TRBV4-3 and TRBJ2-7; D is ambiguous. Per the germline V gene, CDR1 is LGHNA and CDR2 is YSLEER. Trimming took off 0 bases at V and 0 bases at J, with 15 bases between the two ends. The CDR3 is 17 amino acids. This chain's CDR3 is CASSQEHGRPSSYEQYF. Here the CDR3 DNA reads TGCGCCAGCAGCCAAGAGCACGGTAGGCCTTCCTCCTACGAGCAGTACTTC.

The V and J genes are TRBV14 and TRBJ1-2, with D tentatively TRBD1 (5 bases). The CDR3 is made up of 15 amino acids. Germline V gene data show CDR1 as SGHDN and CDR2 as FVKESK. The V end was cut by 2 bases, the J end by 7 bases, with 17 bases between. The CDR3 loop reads CASSQTGGGQSGYTF. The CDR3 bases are TGTGCCAGCAGCCAAACGGGAGGCGGACAATCTGGCTACACCTTC.

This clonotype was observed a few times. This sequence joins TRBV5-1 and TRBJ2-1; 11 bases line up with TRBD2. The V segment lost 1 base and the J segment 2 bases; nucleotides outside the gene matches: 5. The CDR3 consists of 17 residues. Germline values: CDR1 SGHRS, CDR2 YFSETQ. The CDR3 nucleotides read TGCGCCAGCAGCTTGAGTGGTAGCGGGGGGGCCTACAATGAGCAGTTCTTC. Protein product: CASSLSGSGGAYNEQFF.

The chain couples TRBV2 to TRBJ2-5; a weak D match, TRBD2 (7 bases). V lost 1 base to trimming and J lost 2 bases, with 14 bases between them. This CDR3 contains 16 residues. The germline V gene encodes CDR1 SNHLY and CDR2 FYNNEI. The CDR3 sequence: CASSEERGGLQETQYF. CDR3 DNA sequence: TGTGCCAGCAGTGAAGAGAGAGGGGGACTACAAGAGACCCAGTACTTC. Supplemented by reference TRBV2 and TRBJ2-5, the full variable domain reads EPEVTQTPSHQVTQMGQEVILRCVPISNHLYFYWYRQILGQKVEFLVSFYNNEISEKSEIFDDQFSVERPDGSNFTLKIRSTKLEDSAMYFCASSEERGGLQETQYFGPGTRLLVL.

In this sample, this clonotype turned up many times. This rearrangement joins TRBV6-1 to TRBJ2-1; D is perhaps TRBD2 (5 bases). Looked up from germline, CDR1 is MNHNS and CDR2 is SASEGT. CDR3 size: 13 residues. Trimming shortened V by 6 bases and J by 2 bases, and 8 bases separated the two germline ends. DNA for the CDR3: TGTGCCAGCAGCGGGGTCCCCTACAATGAGCAGTTCTTC. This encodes CASSGVPYNEQFF.

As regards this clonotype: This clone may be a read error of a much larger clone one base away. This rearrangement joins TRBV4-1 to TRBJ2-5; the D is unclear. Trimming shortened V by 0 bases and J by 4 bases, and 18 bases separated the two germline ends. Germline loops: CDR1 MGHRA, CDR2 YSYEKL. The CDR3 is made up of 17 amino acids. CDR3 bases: TGCGCCAGCAGCCAAGATCATGGAAGGGCTGAGTTAGAGACCCAGTACTTC. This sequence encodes CASSQDHGRAELETQYF.

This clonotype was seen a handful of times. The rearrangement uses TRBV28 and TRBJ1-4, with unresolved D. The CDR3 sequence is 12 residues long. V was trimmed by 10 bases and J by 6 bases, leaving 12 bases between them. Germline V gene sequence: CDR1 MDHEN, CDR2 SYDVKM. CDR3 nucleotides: TGTGCCACCCGGGTTCGCGATGAAAAACTGTTTTTT. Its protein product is CATRVRDEKLFF.

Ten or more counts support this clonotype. DNA of the CDR3: TGTGCCAGCACCCCAGGGTTGGAGAAACCAGATACGCAGTATTTT. Encoded protein: CASTPGLEKPDTQYF. J is TRBJ2-3 and V is TRBV25-1, with D perhaps matching TRBD1 (5 bases). Trimming stripped 7 bases from V and 4 bases from J, with 18 bases between. This CDR3 is 15 amino acids long. CDR1 is MGHDK, CDR2 SYGVNS, per germline.

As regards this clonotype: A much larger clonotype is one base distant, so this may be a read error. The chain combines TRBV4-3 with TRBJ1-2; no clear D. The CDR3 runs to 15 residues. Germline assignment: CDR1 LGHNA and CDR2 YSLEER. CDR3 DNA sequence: TGCGCCAGCGGCCAAGAGGCGAGGGCCTTCTATGGCTACACCTTC. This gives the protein CASGQEARAFYGYTF.

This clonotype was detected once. CDR3 nucleotides: TGTGCCAGCAGCTTAGAGACCGGACAGGGCTCCTACAATGAGCAGTTCTTC. Residues: CASSLETGQGSYNEQFF. This rearrangement joins TRBV7-2 to TRBJ2-1, with TRBD1 matching over 8 bases. The germline V gene encodes CDR1 SGHTA and CDR2 FQGNSA. Trimming removed 1 base from V and 0 bases from J; junction bases left unmatched: 5. CDR3 size: 17 residues. The whole variable domain, remainder taken from reference TRBV7-2 and TRBJ2-1, is GAGVSQSPSNKVTEKGKDVELRCDPISGHTALYWYRQSLGQGLEFLIYFQGNSAPDKSGLPSDRFSAERTGGSVSTLTIQRTQQEDSAVYLCASSLETGQGSYNEQFFGPGTRLTVL.